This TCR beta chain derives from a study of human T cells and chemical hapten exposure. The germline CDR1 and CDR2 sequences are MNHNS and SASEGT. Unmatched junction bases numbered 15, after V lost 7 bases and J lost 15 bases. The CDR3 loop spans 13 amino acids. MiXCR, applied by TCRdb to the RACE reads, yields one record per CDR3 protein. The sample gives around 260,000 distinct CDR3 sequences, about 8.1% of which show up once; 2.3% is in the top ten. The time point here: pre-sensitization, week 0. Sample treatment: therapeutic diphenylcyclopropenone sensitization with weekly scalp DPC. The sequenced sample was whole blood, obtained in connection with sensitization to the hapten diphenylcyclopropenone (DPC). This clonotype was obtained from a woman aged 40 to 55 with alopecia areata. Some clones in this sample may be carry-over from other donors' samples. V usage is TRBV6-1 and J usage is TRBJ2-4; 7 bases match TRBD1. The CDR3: CASIQDRFTRGYF. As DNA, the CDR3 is TGTGCCAGCATCCAGGACAGGTTCACAAGGGGGTACTTC.